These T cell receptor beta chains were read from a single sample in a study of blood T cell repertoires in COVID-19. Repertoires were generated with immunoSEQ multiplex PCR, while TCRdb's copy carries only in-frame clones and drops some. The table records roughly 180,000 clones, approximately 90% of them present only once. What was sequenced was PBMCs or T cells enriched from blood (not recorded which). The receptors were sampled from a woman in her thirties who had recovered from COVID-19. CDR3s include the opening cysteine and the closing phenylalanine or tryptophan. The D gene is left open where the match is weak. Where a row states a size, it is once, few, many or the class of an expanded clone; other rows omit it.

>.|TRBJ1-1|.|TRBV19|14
CASSFTGENTEAFF
TGTGCCAGTAGTTTTACAGGTGAGAACACTGAAGCTTTCTTT
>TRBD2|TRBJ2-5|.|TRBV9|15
CASSRLAGGLETQYF
TGTGCCAGCAGCAGACTAGCGGGGGGGCTGGAGACCCAGTACTTC
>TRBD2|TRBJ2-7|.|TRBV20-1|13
CSASPSGNYEQYF
TGCAGTGCTAGTCCTAGCGGTAACTACGAGCAGTACTTC
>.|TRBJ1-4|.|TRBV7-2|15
CASSLDGAGHEKLFF
TGTGCCAGCAGCTTAGATGGGGCCGGTCATGAAAAACTGTTTTTT
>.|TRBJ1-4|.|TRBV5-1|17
CASSLAAAGGLGEKLFF
TGCGCCAGCAGCTTGGCTGCGGCTGGAGGGCTTGGTGAAAAACTGTTTTTT
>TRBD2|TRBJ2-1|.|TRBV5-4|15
CASSLVWREGGEQFF
TGTGCCAGCAGCTTGGTCTGGCGGGAGGGGGGTGAGCAGTTCTTC
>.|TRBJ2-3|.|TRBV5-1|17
CASAVPDNPSGTDTQYF
TGCGCCAGCGCGGTCCCTGATAATCCTAGTGGCACAGATACGCAGTATTTT
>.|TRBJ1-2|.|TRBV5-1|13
CASSYQGNDGYTF
TGCGCCAGCAGCTACCAGGGTAATGATGGCTACACCTTC
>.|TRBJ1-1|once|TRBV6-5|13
CASSWDGSRGAFF
TGTGCCAGCAGTTGGGACGGTTCCCGGGGGGCTTTCTTT
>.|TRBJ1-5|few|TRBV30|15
CAWSVNSAIPAPQHF
TGTGCCTGGAGTGTAAACTCCGCCATCCCCGCGCCCCAGCATTTT
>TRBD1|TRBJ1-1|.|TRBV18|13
CASSPQDRQRAFF
TGTGCCAGCTCACCGCAGGACAGGCAGCGGGCTTTCTTT
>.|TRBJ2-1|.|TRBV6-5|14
CATSDRTYRNEQFF
TGTGCCACCTCCGACAGGACGTATCGCAATGAGCAGTTCTTC
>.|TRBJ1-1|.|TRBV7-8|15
CASSRAGRENTEAFF
TGTGCCAGCAGTCGGGCAGGACGGGAGAACACTGAAGCTTTCTTT
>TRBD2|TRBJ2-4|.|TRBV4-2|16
CASSQGERESKNIQYF
TGTGCCAGCAGCCAAGGCGAGCGGGAGTCCAAAAACATTCAGTACTTC
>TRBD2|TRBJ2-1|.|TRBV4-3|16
CASSQDGGSSYNEQFF
TGCGCCAGCAGCCAAGACGGGGGGAGCTCCTACAATGAGCAGTTCTTC
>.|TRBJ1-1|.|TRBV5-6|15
CASSLAGRTNTEAFF
TGTGCCAGCAGCTTGGCTGGCAGGACTAACACTGAAGCTTTCTTT
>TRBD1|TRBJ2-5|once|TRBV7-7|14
CASSHPGQGETQYF
TGTGCCAGCAGCCATCCGGGACAGGGTGAGACCCAGTACTTC
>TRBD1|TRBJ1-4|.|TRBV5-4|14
CASSLEGQGEKLFF
TGTGCCAGCAGCTTGGAAGGACAGGGTGAAAAACTGTTTTTT
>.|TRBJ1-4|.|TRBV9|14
CASSVGGDNEKLFF
TGTGCCAGCAGCGTCGGAGGTGATAATGAAAAACTGTTTTTT
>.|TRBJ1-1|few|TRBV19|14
CASTGGAKRTEAFF
TGTGCCAGTACGGGTGGGGCTAAAAGGACTGAAGCTTTCTTT
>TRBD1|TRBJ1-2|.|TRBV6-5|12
CASSYDRDGYTF
TGTGCCAGCAGTTATGACAGGGATGGCTACACCTTC
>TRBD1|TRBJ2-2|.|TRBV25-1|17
CASSVQGAIVGTGELFF
TGTGCCAGCAGTGTACAGGGGGCAATTGTGGGGACCGGGGAGCTGTTTTTT
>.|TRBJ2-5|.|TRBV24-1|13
CATSGDNQETQYF
TGTGCCACCAGTGGTGACAACCAAGAGACCCAGTACTTC
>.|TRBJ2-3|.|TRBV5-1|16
CASSSNNRDVTDTQYF
TGCGCCAGCAGCTCGAATAACAGGGACGTCACAGATACGCAGTATTTT
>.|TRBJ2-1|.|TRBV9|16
CASSVSTGASNNEQFF
TGTGCCAGCAGCGTTTCGACTGGGGCCTCCAACAATGAGCAGTTCTTC
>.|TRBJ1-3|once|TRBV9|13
CASSVTGGNTIYF
TGTGCCAGCAGCGTAACGGGGGGAAACACCATATATTTT
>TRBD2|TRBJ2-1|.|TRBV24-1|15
CATSSGGSVENEQFF
TGTGCCACCAGTTCCGGCGGGAGCGTGGAGAATGAGCAGTTCTTC
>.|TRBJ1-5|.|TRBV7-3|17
CASSLRPEDFTDQPQHF
TGTGCCAGCAGCTTAAGGCCGGAGGACTTCACGGATCAGCCCCAGCATTTT
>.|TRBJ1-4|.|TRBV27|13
CASSYTTNEKLFF
TGTGCCAGCAGTTACACAACTAATGAAAAACTGTTTTTT
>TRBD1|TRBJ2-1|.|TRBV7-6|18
CASSLVPPTGLIGNEQFF
TGTGCCAGCAGCTTAGTACCCCCGACAGGGCTAATTGGTAATGAGCAGTTCTTC
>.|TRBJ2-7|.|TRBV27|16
CASSFVRAGRTYEQYF
TGTGCCAGCAGTTTCGTACGGGCGGGTCGTACCTACGAGCAGTACTTC
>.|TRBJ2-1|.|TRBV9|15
CASSVAGQNYNEQFF
TGTGCCAGCAGCGTAGCAGGACAGAACTACAATGAGCAGTTCTTC
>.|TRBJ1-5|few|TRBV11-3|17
CASSLESGGGSNQPQHF
TGTGCCAGCAGCTTAGAATCCGGAGGTGGTAGCAATCAGCCCCAGCATTTT
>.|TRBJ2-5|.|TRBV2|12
CAVQGIQETQYF
TGTGCCGTACAGGGTATCCAAGAGACCCAGTACTTC
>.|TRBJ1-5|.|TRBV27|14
CASEEGRQSQPQHF
TGTGCCAGCGAGGAGGGTAGACAAAGTCAGCCCCAGCATTTT
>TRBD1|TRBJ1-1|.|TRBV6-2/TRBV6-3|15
CASSEETGGLTEAFF
TGTGCCAGCAGTGAGGAGACAGGGGGCTTAACTGAAGCTTTCTTT
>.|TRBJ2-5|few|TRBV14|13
CASSQDLQETQYF
TGTGCCAGCAGCCAAGATCTCCAAGAGACCCAGTACTTC
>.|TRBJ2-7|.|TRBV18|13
CASSPLDTGEQYF
TGTGCCAGCTCACCATTAGACACCGGCGAGCAGTACTTC
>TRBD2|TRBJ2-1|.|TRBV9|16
CASSRNPAGAEDEQFF
TGTGCCAGCAGCAGAAATCCTGCGGGAGCAGAGGATGAGCAGTTCTTC
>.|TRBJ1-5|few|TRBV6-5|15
CASSYSDSANQPQHF
TGTGCCAGCAGTTACTCTGACAGCGCCAATCAGCCCCAGCATTTT
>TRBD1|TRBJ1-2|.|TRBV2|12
CASRDRAHGYTF
TGTGCCAGCAGGGACAGGGCCCATGGCTACACCTTC
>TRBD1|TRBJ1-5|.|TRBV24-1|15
CATSDARGGNQPQHF
TGTGCCACCAGTGATGCCAGGGGGGGCAATCAGCCCCAGCATTTT
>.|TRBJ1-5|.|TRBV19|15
CASSIINEGNQPQHF
TGTGCCAGTAGTATCATTAACGAGGGCAATCAGCCCCAGCATTTT
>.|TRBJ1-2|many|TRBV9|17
CASSVSFRTGNRYGYTF
TGTGCCAGCAGCGTTTCCTTTAGAACAGGGAATCGGTATGGCTACACCTTC
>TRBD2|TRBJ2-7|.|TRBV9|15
CASSPSGGAGVEQYF
TGTGCCAGCAGCCCATCTGGGGGAGCGGGAGTTGAGCAGTACTTC
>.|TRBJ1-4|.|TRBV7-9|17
CASSLAYAGPPYEKLFF
TGTGCCAGCAGCTTAGCGTATGCGGGGCCTCCGTATGAAAAACTGTTTTTT
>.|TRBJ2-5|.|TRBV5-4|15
CASSPGSPGVETQYF
TGTGCCAGCAGCCCGGGATCCCCTGGGGTAGAGACCCAGTACTTC
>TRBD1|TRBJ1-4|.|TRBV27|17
CASSLGSRTGGLEKLFF
TGTGCCAGCAGTTTAGGTAGTAGAACAGGGGGGCTGGAAAAGCTGTTTTTT
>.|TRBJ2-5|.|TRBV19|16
CASSIELTGEGETQYF
TGTGCCAGTAGTATAGAACTGACAGGGGAGGGGGAGACCCAGTACTTC
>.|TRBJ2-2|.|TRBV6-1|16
CASSEYPHGDTGELFF
TGTGCCAGCAGTGAATATCCCCACGGGGACACCGGGGAGCTGTTTTTT
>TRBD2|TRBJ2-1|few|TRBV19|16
CASSRASGSTYNEQFF
TGTGCCAGTAGTAGAGCTAGCGGTTCAACCTACAATGAGCAGTTCTTC
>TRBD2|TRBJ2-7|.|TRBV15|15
CATSRETSGDYEQYF
TGTGCCACCAGCAGAGAGACTAGCGGGGACTACGAGCAGTACTTC
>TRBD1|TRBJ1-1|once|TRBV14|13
CASSRTGQPEAFF
TGTGCCAGCAGCCGAACGGGACAGCCTGAAGCTTTCTTT
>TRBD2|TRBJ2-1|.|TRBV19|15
CASSTTTSGRDGQFF
TGTGCCAGTAGTACAACGACTAGCGGGAGGGACGGGCAGTTCTTC
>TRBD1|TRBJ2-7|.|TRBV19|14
CASSPRQGAYEQYF
TGTGCCAGTAGTCCTCGACAGGGTGCCTACGAGCAGTACTTC
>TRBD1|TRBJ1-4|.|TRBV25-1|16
CASSEFSGTGDEKLFF
TGTGCCAGCAGTGAATTTAGCGGGACAGGGGATGAAAAACTGTTTTTT
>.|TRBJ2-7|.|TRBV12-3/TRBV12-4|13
CASTWDISYEQYF
TGTGCCAGCACCTGGGACATCTCCTACGAGCAGTACTTC
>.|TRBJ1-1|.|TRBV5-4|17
CASSLAVGRGSGTEAFF
TGTGCCAGCAGCTTGGCCGTCGGCAGGGGCTCCGGCACTGAAGCTTTCTTT
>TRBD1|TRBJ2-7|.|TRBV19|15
CASTLRTGTSYEQYF
TGTGCCAGTACCCTAAGGACAGGGACTTCCTACGAGCAGTACTTC